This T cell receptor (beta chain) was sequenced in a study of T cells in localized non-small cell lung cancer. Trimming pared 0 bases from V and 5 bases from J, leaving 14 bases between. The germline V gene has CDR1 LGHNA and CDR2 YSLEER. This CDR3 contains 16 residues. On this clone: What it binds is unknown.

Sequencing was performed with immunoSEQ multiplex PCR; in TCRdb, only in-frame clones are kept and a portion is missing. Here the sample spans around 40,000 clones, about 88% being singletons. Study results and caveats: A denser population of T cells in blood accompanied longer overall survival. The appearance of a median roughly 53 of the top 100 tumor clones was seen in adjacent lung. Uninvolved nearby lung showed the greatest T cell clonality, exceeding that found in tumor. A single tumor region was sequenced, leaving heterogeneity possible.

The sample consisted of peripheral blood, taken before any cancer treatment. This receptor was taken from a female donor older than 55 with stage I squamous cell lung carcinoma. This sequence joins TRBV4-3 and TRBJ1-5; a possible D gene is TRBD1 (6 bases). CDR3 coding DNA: TGCGCCAGCAGCCAAGATAGGGGGTCTCCGCATCAGCCCCAGCATTTT. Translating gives CASSQDRGSPHQPQHF.